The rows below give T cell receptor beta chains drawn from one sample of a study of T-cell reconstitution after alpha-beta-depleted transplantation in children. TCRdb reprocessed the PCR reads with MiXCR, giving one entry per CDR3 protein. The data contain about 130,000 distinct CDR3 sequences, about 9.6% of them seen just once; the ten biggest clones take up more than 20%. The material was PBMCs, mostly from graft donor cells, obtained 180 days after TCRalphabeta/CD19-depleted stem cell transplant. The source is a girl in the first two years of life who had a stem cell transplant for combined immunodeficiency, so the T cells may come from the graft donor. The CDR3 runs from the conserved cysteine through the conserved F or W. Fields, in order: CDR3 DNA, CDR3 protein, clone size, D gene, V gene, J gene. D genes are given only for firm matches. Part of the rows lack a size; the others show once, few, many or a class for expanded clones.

CDR3nt: TGCAGCGTACAGACAGCTCTCGAGCAGTACTTC
CDR3aa: CSVQTALEQYF
abundance: few
d_gene: .
v_gene: TRBV29-1
j_gene: TRBJ2-7

CDR3nt: TGCGCCAGCAGCTTGGCCACCGGGGAGCTGTTTTTT
CDR3aa: CASSLATGELFF
abundance: many
d_gene: .
v_gene: TRBV5-1
j_gene: TRBJ2-2

CDR3nt: TGCAGTGCTAGACTTCCGGGAGAGGGCTCCTACAATGAGCAGTTCTTC
CDR3aa: CSARLPGEGSYNEQFF
abundance: few
d_gene: .
v_gene: TRBV20-1
j_gene: TRBJ2-1

CDR3nt: TGCGCCAGCAGCTTGGCCCGCGGGAGCATCAATGAGCAGTTCTTC
CDR3aa: CASSLARGSINEQFF
abundance: .
d_gene: TRBD2
v_gene: TRBV5-1
j_gene: TRBJ2-1

CDR3nt: TGTGCCAGCAGACAACGACTAGCGGGAGAATATGGGAATGAGCAGTTCTTC
CDR3aa: CASRQRLAGEYGNEQFF
abundance: .
d_gene: TRBD2
v_gene: TRBV6-2/TRBV6-3
j_gene: TRBJ2-1

CDR3nt: TGTGCTAGCAGCCCCCGGACTAGCGGGGGGGCGACCCAGTACTTC
CDR3aa: CASSPRTSGGATQYF
abundance: few
d_gene: TRBD2
v_gene: TRBV7-7
j_gene: TRBJ2-5

CDR3nt: TGTGCCAGCAGTAAAGTAGCGGGAGGGCCCCCGAACACCGGGGAGCTGTTTTTT
CDR3aa: CASSKVAGGPPNTGELFF
abundance: few
d_gene: .
v_gene: TRBV21-1
j_gene: TRBJ2-2

CDR3nt: TGTGCCAGCAGCGTAGGAGAACCCTTAGATGAGCAGTTCTTC
CDR3aa: CASSVGEPLDEQFF
abundance: .
d_gene: .
v_gene: TRBV9
j_gene: TRBJ2-1

CDR3nt: TGCAGCGTTGGGGGCCCAGGAGCCAAAGTCTACGAGCAGTACTTC
CDR3aa: CSVGGPGAKVYEQYF
abundance: .
d_gene: .
v_gene: TRBV29-1
j_gene: TRBJ2-7

CDR3nt: TGTGCCACCAGCAGAGATCGGTGGGGGGGGAATGAAAAACTGTTTTTT
CDR3aa: CATSRDRWGGNEKLFF
abundance: few
d_gene: .
v_gene: TRBV15
j_gene: TRBJ1-4

CDR3nt: TGTGCCAGCGGTCCTCGGGGGGGCCGTGATACGCAGTATTTT
CDR3aa: CASGPRGGRDTQYF
abundance: .
d_gene: TRBD2
v_gene: TRBV6-1
j_gene: TRBJ2-3

CDR3nt: TGCGCCAGCAGCTTGGCCGGTACCCTGAACACCGGGGAGCTGTTTTTT
CDR3aa: CASSLAGTLNTGELFF
abundance: .
d_gene: .
v_gene: TRBV5-1
j_gene: TRBJ2-2

CDR3nt: TGCAGTGCTACCCGGGGACTAGCGGGTAGAGATACGCAGTATTTT
CDR3aa: CSATRGLAGRDTQYF
abundance: .
d_gene: TRBD2
v_gene: TRBV20-1
j_gene: TRBJ2-3

CDR3nt: TGCAGTGCTCTTTCGACCGGGGGGGAGACCCAGTACTTC
CDR3aa: CSALSTGGETQYF
abundance: many
d_gene: TRBD2
v_gene: TRBV20-1
j_gene: TRBJ2-5

CDR3nt: TGTGCCAGCAGTTACTCGACAGCGGCGGGCTACAATGAGCAGTTCTTC
CDR3aa: CASSYSTAAGYNEQFF
abundance: .
d_gene: .
v_gene: TRBV6-2/TRBV6-3
j_gene: TRBJ2-1

CDR3nt: TGTGCCACCCGGGTGCAAGAGACCCAGTACTTC
CDR3aa: CATRVQETQYF
abundance: .
d_gene: .
v_gene: TRBV10-3
j_gene: TRBJ2-5